This T cell receptor beta chain was found in a study of patients and donors after allogeneic stem cell transplantation. The germline V and J ends were trimmed by 5 bases and 1 base, with 12 bases remaining between them. The CDR3 has 15 amino acids. CDR1 LGHNA and CDR2 YSLEER come from the germline V gene. This clonotype has ten or more counts. TCRdb fed the RT-PCR reads into MiXCR, producing one record per CDR3 protein. The sample lists 25,000 to 35,000 distinct CDR3 sequences, over 6.5% occurring once. Sequenced sample: blood, either unsorted or a sorted T cell fraction (not recorded which). The chain recombines TRBV4-3 with TRBJ1-3, with D perhaps TRBD1 (5 bases). The TCR comes from a human donor who was either an allogeneic HSCT recipient or a stem cell or donor lymphocyte infusion donor (not recorded which). It is not recorded whose cells these are; they may come from a transplant donor. CDR3 amino acids: CASSLQAGSGNTIYF. The CDR3 nucleotides are TGCGCCAGCAGCTTACAGGCCGGGTCTGGAAACACCATATATTTT.